This T cell receptor (beta chain) was identified in a study of CD8 T cells in Susac syndrome. Study observations and caveats: The number of individuals included in the study's TCR sequencing and HLA analysis was acknowledged as relatively small.

Roughly 0.45 to 1 ug RNA was reverse transcribed with random hexamers. The immunoSEQ assay covered 54 Vbeta and 13 Jbeta segments for CDR3. Each CDR3 protein is one row after TCRdb ran MiXCR on the immunoSEQ multiplex PCR reads. The data hold roughly 400,000 distinct CDR3 sequences, with more than 80% observed a single time. A note on this clonotype: Its antigen is as yet unknown.

Purification of the CD8+ and CD4+ T cells relied on negative isolation, and TEMRA cells underwent FACS enrichment. Looked up from germline, CDR1 is LGHDT and CDR2 is YNNKEL (reference sequence). The CDR3 consists of 12 residues. Trimming shortened V by 8 bases and J by 5 bases, and 9 bases separated the two germline ends. What was sequenced was CD8+ T cells from PBMCs. V usage is TRBV3-1 and J usage is TRBJ1-4; D possibly corresponds to TRBD1 (5 bases). The clonotype originates from a human donor with multiple sclerosis. The CDR3 loop reads CASRDWNEKLFF. As DNA, the CDR3 is TGTGCCAGCCGGGACTGGAATGAAAAACTGTTTTTT.